One sample yielded the 6 T cell receptor beta chains listed below, sequenced in a study of CXCR3-negative and CXCR3-positive naive CD8 T cells. Through 5' RACE with UMI labels, the TRB cDNA libraries were prepared. No DNA is given; TCRdb re-called the 5' RACE reads and lists each CDR3 protein once. The sample has approximately 6,800 distinct CDR3 sequences. The material sequenced was naive CXCR3- CD8+ T cells from blood. Subset noted: CD45RO-CCR7+CD27+CD95- naive CD8+ T cells lacking CXCR3 (TNR3-). These receptors originate from a human donor in good health. Some clones in this sample may be carry-over from other donors' samples.

This chain connects TRBV3-1 to TRBJ2-3; TCRdb indicates TRBD2, and absent DNA this call remains unverified. This CDR3 region has 18 residues. Germline V gives CDR1 LGHDT, CDR2 YNNKEL (reference sequence). Here the CDR3 reads CASSQGGLPDSSTDTQYF.

Frequency places this clonotype as medium-sized. CDR3 sequence: CASSLTFGDGELFF. The gene calls are TRBV7-3 and TRBJ2-2. Looked up from germline, CDR1 is SGHTA and CDR2 is FQGTGA. CDR3 length: 14 residues.

The chain employs TRBV29-1 and TRBJ1-5. The CDR3 is 18 amino acids. Germline V gives CDR1 SQVTM, CDR2 ANQGSEA. The chain's CDR3 is CSAEPPGRTRYSNQPQHF.

By frequency, this clonotype is medium-sized. The chain carries TRBV7-9 and TRBJ2-1; the TCRdb call, TRBD2, lacks DNA for checking. Germline V gene lookup returns CDR1 SEHNR and CDR2 FQNEAQ (reference sequence). CDR3 length equals 18 residues. CDR3 protein: CASSSPHPGTSGSYEQFF.

The CDR3 region is CASSYGEAYEQYF. The chain recombines TRBV6-5 with TRBJ2-7; TCRdb outputs TRBD2, but without DNA this stays unchecked. Germline assignment: CDR1 MNHEY and CDR2 SVGAGI. The CDR3 is 13 residues long.

Frequency places this clonotype as medium-sized. The J gene is TRBJ1-2, the V gene TRBV6-2 or TRBV6-3; TCRdb names TRBD1, which stays unverified in the absence of DNA. The CDR3 sequence is 14 residues long. CDR1 MNHEY and CDR2 SVGEGT come from the germline V gene. The CDR3 is CASSEDKGGYGYTF.